This TCR beta chain was obtained from a study of early T cells in non-severe SARS-CoV-2 infection. The overall study: Sequencing used unsorted whole-blood bulk RNA, so chains lack pairing.

Each single cDNA molecule received a unique molecular identifier. One entry per CDR3 protein, called by TCRdb with MiXCR from the 5' RACE reads. The profile shows tens of thousands of distinct CDR3 sequences, more than 10% of them singletons. This clonotype was seen many times. Its antigen is unidentified. Study findings and constraints: Anti-spike CD8 specificities were favored by VDJdb matching, whose results missed private and CD4 specificities.

The CDR3 spans 11 residues. Germline V gene data show CDR1 as SGHTA and CDR2 as FQGNSA. V lost 4 bases to trimming and J lost 4 bases, with 3 bases between them. This receptor was identified in an adult who was a healthcare worker with PCR-confirmed SARS-CoV-2 infection or an uninfected control (not recorded which). The chain joins TRBV7-2 to TRBJ2-3, with D uncertain. What was sequenced was whole blood. The CDR3 coding sequence is TGTGCCAGCAGCTCGGCAGATACGCAGTATTTT. Its protein product is CASSSADTQYF.